A selection of T cell receptor beta chains follows, all from one sample in a study of blood T cell repertoires in COVID-19. Produced via immunoSEQ multiplex PCR; TCRdb's table is partial and in-frame only. The sample shows 150,000 to 200,000 clones, approximately 80% of them seen only once. The sequenced sample was PBMCs or T cells enriched from blood (not recorded which). The receptor set was obtained from a woman between 45 and 65 years old who had recovered from COVID-19. Both conserved end residues are part of each CDR3. The order of the fields is CDR3 protein, CDR3 DNA, V gene, J gene, D gene, clone size. A D gene is named only where the DNA matches it firmly. A clone size is listed for some rows: how often the clone was seen (once, few, many), or a class if it is expanded.

CDR3: CASSLKGIGTTEAFF
DNA: TGTGCCAGCAGCTTAAAGGGGATCGGAACCACTGAAGCTTTCTTT
V: TRBV7-6
J: TRBJ1-1
D: -
size: -

CDR3: CASSMRRRVGGELFF
DNA: TGTGCCAGTAGTATGAGGAGACGCGTCGGCGGGGAGCTGTTTTTT
V: TRBV19
J: TRBJ2-2
D: -
size: -

CDR3: CASSISGGVSGANVLTF
DNA: TGTGCCAGCAGCATTAGCGGGGGGGTATCTGGGGCCAACGTCCTGACTTTC
V: TRBV7-8
J: TRBJ2-6
D: TRBD2
size: -

CDR3: CASSDSGTGTHEQYF
DNA: TGTGCCAGCAGTGATTCCGGGACAGGGACCCACGAGCAGTACTTC
V: TRBV25-1
J: TRBJ2-7
D: TRBD1
size: -

CDR3: CAIRSTGANEKLFF
DNA: TGTGCCATCAGGTCGACAGGGGCTAATGAAAAACTGTTTTTT
V: TRBV10-3
J: TRBJ1-4
D: TRBD1
size: once

CDR3: CASSLSGINEKLFF
DNA: TGTGCCAGCAGTTTATCCGGGATTAATGAAAAACTGTTTTTT
V: TRBV28
J: TRBJ1-4
D: -
size: -

CDR3: CASNLAGDLQDTQYF
DNA: TGTGCCAGTAATCTCGCAGGGGATCTACAAGATACGCAGTATTTT
V: TRBV19
J: TRBJ2-3
D: -
size: -

CDR3: CASSPTSAGVSYEQYF
DNA: TGCGCCAGCAGCCCAACCTCGGCGGGGGTCTCCTACGAGCAGTACTTC
V: TRBV5-1
J: TRBJ2-7
D: TRBD2
size: few

CDR3: CASRLGGQTEQYF
DNA: TGTGCCAGCAGATTAGGGGGGCAGACCGAGCAGTACTTC
V: TRBV7-2
J: TRBJ2-7
D: -
size: -

CDR3: CASSEVLGGPRNEQFF
DNA: TGTGCCAGCAGTGAAGTACTGGGGGGGCCTAGGAATGAGCAGTTCTTC
V: TRBV2
J: TRBJ2-1
D: -
size: -

CDR3: CASSYRGQLYNEQFF
DNA: TGTGCCAGCAGTTACCGGGGACAGCTTTACAATGAGCAGTTCTTC
V: TRBV6-5
J: TRBJ2-1
D: TRBD1
size: many

CDR3: CASSAVGQGWAFF
DNA: TGTGCCAGCAGTGCCGTAGGACAGGGATGGGCTTTCTTT
V: TRBV25-1
J: TRBJ1-1
D: TRBD1
size: -

CDR3: CASSFGPLTDTQYF
DNA: TGTGCCAGCAGTTTTGGCCCCCTCACAGATACGCAGTATTTT
V: TRBV2
J: TRBJ2-3
D: -
size: -

CDR3: CASSQQGLAGVETQYF
DNA: TGTGCCAGCAGCCAACAGGGACTAGCGGGAGTCGAGACCCAGTACTTC
V: TRBV14
J: TRBJ2-5
D: TRBD2
size: -

CDR3: CASTGTVFPYEQYF
DNA: TGTGCCAGCACCGGGACAGTATTCCCCTACGAGCAGTACTTC
V: TRBV28
J: TRBJ2-7
D: TRBD1
size: -

CDR3: CASSLPVLGVGGYTF
DNA: TGTGCCAGCAGTTTACCGGTCCTAGGGGTGGGAGGCTACACCTTC
V: TRBV28
J: TRBJ1-2
D: -
size: -

CDR3: CAISPDSDEAFF
DNA: TGTGCCATCAGCCCCGACAGCGATGAAGCTTTCTTT
V: TRBV10-3
J: TRBJ1-1
D: -
size: -

CDR3: CASSSFDRSYEQYF
DNA: TGTGCCAGCAGCTCCTTCGACAGGTCCTACGAGCAGTACTTC
V: TRBV7-8
J: TRBJ2-7
D: -
size: -

CDR3: CASQEGYEQYF
DNA: TGTGCCAGCCAAGAGGGTTACGAGCAGTACTTC
V: TRBV25-1
J: TRBJ2-7
D: -
size: -

CDR3: CATSRGPSGSGEQFF
DNA: TGTGCCACCAGCAGGGGGCCTAGCGGGAGTGGTGAGCAGTTCTTC
V: TRBV15
J: TRBJ2-1
D: TRBD2
size: once

CDR3: CASSSIEVTGTQYF
DNA: TGTGCCAGCAGCTCAATTGAAGTTACCGGGACCCAGTACTTC
V: TRBV7-9
J: TRBJ2-5
D: -
size: few

CDR3: CASQKGQGSHEQYF
DNA: TGCGCCAGCCAAAAAGGACAGGGATCCCACGAGCAGTACTTC
V: TRBV5-1
J: TRBJ2-7
D: TRBD1
size: few

CDR3: CASSQQGTGTEAFF
DNA: TGTGCCAGCAGCCAACAGGGGACAGGCACTGAAGCTTTCTTT
V: TRBV7-3
J: TRBJ1-1
D: TRBD1
size: -

CDR3: CASSESGSLYEQYF
DNA: TGTGCCAGCAGTGAATCGGGGTCCCTCTACGAGCAGTACTTC
V: TRBV25-1
J: TRBJ2-7
D: -
size: -

CDR3: CASSQGQTVLEQYF
DNA: TGTGCCAGCAGCCAGGGACAGACAGTCCTCGAGCAGTACTTC
V: TRBV5-8
J: TRBJ2-7
D: TRBD1
size: -

CDR3: CASSPAPYEQFF
DNA: TGTGCCAGCTCACCGGCCCCATACGAGCAGTTCTTC
V: TRBV18
J: TRBJ2-1
D: -
size: -

CDR3: CASSLYTDTQYF
DNA: TGTGCCAGTAGTTTATACACAGATACGCAGTATTTT
V: TRBV19
J: TRBJ2-3
D: -
size: -

CDR3: CASSQQGGYEQFF
DNA: TGTGCTAGCAGCCAACAGGGGGGATATGAGCAGTTCTTC
V: TRBV7-7
J: TRBJ2-1
D: TRBD1
size: -

CDR3: CASSQVGGNQPQHF
DNA: TGCGCCAGCAGCCAAGTAGGCGGAAATCAGCCCCAGCATTTT
V: TRBV4-1
J: TRBJ1-5
D: -
size: few

CDR3: CAISRQQETQYF
DNA: TGTGCCATCAGCCGACAGCAAGAGACCCAGTACTTC
V: TRBV10-3
J: TRBJ2-5
D: -
size: -

CDR3: CASSLAGMVGGELFF
DNA: TGCGCCAGCAGCTTGGCCGGTATGGTTGGCGGGGAGCTGTTTTTT
V: TRBV5-1
J: TRBJ2-2
D: -
size: few

CDR3: CASSYSNLGASGYTF
DNA: TGTGCCAGCAGTTACTCGAATCTGGGGGCGAGCGGCTACACCTTC
V: TRBV6-2/TRBV6-3
J: TRBJ1-2
D: -
size: -

CDR3: CASSPSLQGPGAEAFF
DNA: TGTGCCAGCTCACCGTCACTACAGGGGCCGGGGGCTGAAGCTTTCTTT
V: TRBV18
J: TRBJ1-1
D: TRBD1
size: once

CDR3: CAISDVGLPGDEQYF
DNA: TGTGCCATCAGTGATGTGGGACTCCCAGGCGACGAGCAGTACTTC
V: TRBV10-3
J: TRBJ2-7
D: -
size: -

CDR3: CAIGTEGGTTYNSPLHF
DNA: TGTGCCATCGGTACTGAAGGAGGGACGACGTATAATTCACCCCTCCACTTT
V: TRBV10-3
J: TRBJ1-6
D: -
size: -

CDR3: CAIQPAGGYEQYF
DNA: TGTGCCATCCAGCCAGCGGGAGGCTACGAGCAGTACTTC
V: TRBV10-3
J: TRBJ2-7
D: TRBD2
size: -

CDR3: CASSLQTGRGDTQYF
DNA: TGTGCCAGCAGTTTACAGACAGGGAGAGGAGATACGCAGTATTTT
V: TRBV28
J: TRBJ2-3
D: TRBD1
size: -

CDR3: CASHEPGQGPYGYTF
DNA: TGTGCCTCCCATGAACCGGGACAGGGACCTTATGGCTACACCTTC
V: TRBV19
J: TRBJ1-2
D: TRBD1
size: -

CDR3: CATSRDTRTGNNEQFF
DNA: TGTGCCACCAGCAGGGACACAAGGACAGGGAACAATGAGCAGTTCTTC
V: TRBV15
J: TRBJ2-1
D: TRBD1
size: -

CDR3: CASSLVVGSTEAFF
DNA: TGTGCCAGCAGCTTAGTGGTAGGGAGCACTGAAGCTTTCTTT
V: TRBV7-8
J: TRBJ1-1
D: -
size: -

CDR3: CASSQEETGGGYGYTF
DNA: TGTGCCAGCAGCCAAGAGGAGACTGGGGGGGGCTATGGCTACACCTTC
V: TRBV4-2
J: TRBJ1-2
D: -
size: -

CDR3: CASSRDRNTEAFF
DNA: TGTGCCAGTAGTAGGGACAGGAACACTGAAGCTTTCTTT
V: TRBV19
J: TRBJ1-1
D: TRBD1
size: -

CDR3: CASSPDRGTDTQYF
DNA: TGTGCCAGCAGCCCCGACAGGGGAACAGATACGCAGTATTTT
V: TRBV6-5
J: TRBJ2-3
D: TRBD1
size: -

CDR3: CASSGGSFNLNTGELFF
DNA: TGTGCCAGCAGTGGGGGCTCCTTCAACTTGAACACCGGGGAGCTGTTTTTT
V: TRBV6-1
J: TRBJ2-2
D: -
size: -

CDR3: CATSRVQGIGTDTQYF
DNA: TGTGCCACCAGCAGGGTGCAGGGAATAGGCACAGATACGCAGTATTTT
V: TRBV15
J: TRBJ2-3
D: -
size: -

CDR3: CASRQGNEQYF
DNA: TGTGCCTCCAGACAGGGCAACGAGCAGTACTTC
V: TRBV14
J: TRBJ2-7
D: TRBD1
size: -

CDR3: CASSPPGQGSFYF
DNA: TGTGCCAGCAGCCCCCCGGGACAGGGATCTTTTTACTTC
V: TRBV25-1
J: TRBJ2-5
D: TRBD1
size: -

CDR3: CASSLKAGVSSEQFF
DNA: TGTGCCAGCAGCTTAAAAGCGGGAGTCTCAAGTGAGCAGTTCTTC
V: TRBV11-2
J: TRBJ2-1
D: TRBD2
size: -

CDR3: CASNVIGEKGLGEQYF
DNA: TGCGCCAGCAACGTCATCGGGGAGAAAGGGTTGGGCGAGCAGTACTTC
V: TRBV10-1
J: TRBJ2-7
D: -
size: -

CDR3: CASSQDGRGIYEQYF
DNA: TGTGCCAGCAGCCAAGATGGAAGGGGGATATACGAGCAGTACTTC
V: TRBV14
J: TRBJ2-7
D: -
size: -

CDR3: CASRRTGDNQPQHF
DNA: TGTGCCAGCAGGAGGACAGGGGACAATCAGCCCCAGCATTTT
V: TRBV6-5
J: TRBJ1-5
D: TRBD1
size: -

CDR3: CASSPGERYGYTF
DNA: TGTGCCAGCTCCCCTGGGGAGCGCTATGGCTACACCTTC
V: TRBV18
J: TRBJ1-2
D: -
size: -

CDR3: CASSQEGLARLTGELFF
DNA: TGCGCCAGCAGCCAAGAGGGACTAGCGAGACTCACCGGGGAGCTGTTTTTT
V: TRBV4-1
J: TRBJ2-2
D: TRBD2
size: -